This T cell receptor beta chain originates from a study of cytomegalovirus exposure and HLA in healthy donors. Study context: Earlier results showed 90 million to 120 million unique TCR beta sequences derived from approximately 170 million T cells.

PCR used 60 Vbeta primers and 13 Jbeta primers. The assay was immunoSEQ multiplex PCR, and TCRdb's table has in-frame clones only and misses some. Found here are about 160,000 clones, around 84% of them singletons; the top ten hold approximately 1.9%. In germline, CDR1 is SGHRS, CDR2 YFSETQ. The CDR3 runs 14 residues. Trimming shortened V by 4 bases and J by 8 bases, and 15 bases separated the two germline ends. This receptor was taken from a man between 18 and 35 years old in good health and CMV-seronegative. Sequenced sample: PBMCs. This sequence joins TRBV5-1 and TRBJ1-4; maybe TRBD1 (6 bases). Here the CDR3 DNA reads TGCGCCAGCAGCCCCGGCCAGGGGTTGGAAAAACTGTTTTTT. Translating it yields CASSPGQGLEKLFF.